The entry below gives a single TCR beta chain sequence along with its context. Its cognate antigen is unknown. The data were taken from a study of shared clonotypes between healthy human individuals. Study-wide findings and caveats: Since donors were few, the genetic and exposure-history diversity represented was limited.

Trimming removed 7 bases from V and 0 bases from J, with 7 bases in between. Per germline, CDR1 SQVTM and CDR2 ANQGSEA. This CDR3 has 11 residues. Genomic DNA (from each subset) was split evenly across several immunoSEQ plates. Ten immunoSEQ deep assay plates were used to sequence the DNA of unsorted PBMCs. The method was immunoSEQ multiplex PCR; TCRdb's version includes in-frame clones alone and lacks a portion of them. Among 450,000 to 500,000 clones listed, roughly 78% were seen once. The chain uses TRBV29-1 and TRBJ2-7; D uncertain. The sample taken for sequencing was PBMCs. This sequence was found in a woman aged 40 to 49 in good health. Some clones in this sample may be carry-over from other donors' samples. The CDR3, as DNA: TGCAGCGCCCACAACTCCTACGAGCAGTACTTC. This encodes CSAHNSYEQYF.